The entry below describes one TCR beta chain. The antigen it recognizes is unknown. One base away there is no much larger clone; base qualities are not given. Spanning cysteine to phenylalanine, the CDR3 consists of 14 amino acids. Solely the CDR3 DNA is kept, with 42 bases framed from the first base. The CDR1 and CDR2 encoded by the germline V gene are MNHEY and SVGAGI. Unmatched junction bases come to 7, with V trimmed by 7 bases and J by 4 bases. The immunoSEQ assay was applied to genomic DNA for TCRB CDR3 sequencing. On the authors' methods: Only productive TCRB rearrangements were included in the analyses. Defining a clone by its unique TCRB CDR3 sequence, the study calculated clonality as a productive clonality index derived from Shannon entropy. Repertoire overlap for a pair of samples was computed from each clone's template counts relative to total templates per sample. V-gene usage measured by flow cytometry correlated with TCRB sequencing V-gene usage, with a Spearman r of approximately 0.66. TCRdb stores this immuneACCESS table with in-frame sequences only. Part of the clones is absent; in the studies checked, under half of the shortfall reflects unresolved V genes, and no reason is known for the rest. D and trimming come from the DNA, and the V and J calls and clone size come from that table. The sample table records 15,000 to 20,000 clones; 74% of these occur just once. Of the sample, approximately 5% is held by the ten largest clones.

Healthy controls were roughly 20 blood donors whose buffy coats were used, with a median age of around 56 years (range roughly 20-80) and around 55% female. Positive magnetic bead selection on an AutoMACS was used to isolate CD4+ and CD8+ cells, with flow cytometry used to check purity. Isolation of peripheral blood mononuclear cells was done through Ficoll-Paque PLUS density gradient separation. DNA from CD4-enriched, CD8-enriched or PBMC samples was extracted using Nucleospin Tissue or Tissue XS kits and then quantified on a Qubit 2.0 fluorometer. These data come from a study of somatic mutations in cytotoxic T cells in rheumatoid arthritis (dated by TCRdb to 2016 to 2017). Turning to the overall study: Some V beta antibody-stained T-cell populations were flow-sorted on a FACSAria II or Sony SH800 at nearly 100% purity, and sorted V beta1+ cells also underwent TCRB sequencing. The study asked whether expanded CD8+ T-cell clones in newly diagnosed, untreated rheumatoid arthritis carry somatic mutations, and used TCRB deep sequencing to characterize clonality. A total of 65 rheumatoid arthritis patients and under 25 healthy controls underwent TCRB deep sequencing. The median ages of the patient and control groups were essentially identical.

Beyond this particular receptor, the publication reports: Several identical CD8+ TCRB sequences were found in both blood and synovial fluid, and in about an eighth of the roughly 60 patients the largest CD8+ clone exceeded 20% of CD8+ cells. CD8+ T-cell clonality in rheumatoid arthritis patients was not significantly different from that in age-matched healthy controls. In patients, CD8+ clonality rose with age (Spearman r of about 0.51), which was not the case in healthy controls. The antigen targets of the expanded CD8+ clones were unknown, and absence from virus-specific databases did not rule out viral specificity. The slight underrepresentation of TRBV07 in patients was not corrected for multiple comparisons.

Specimen: CD8+ T cells sorted from blood. The origin of this receptor is a man aged 55 to 69 in good health. The chain couples TRBV6-5 to TRBJ1-2, and 9 junction bases match TRBD1. The CDR3 reads CASTTGGSLYGYTF. The sequenced DNA is TGTGCCAGCACGACAGGGGGGTCCCTCTATGGCTACACCTTC.